The entry that follows covers one TCR beta chain sequence. This clonotype was seen a handful of times. The antigen it recognizes is unknown. Base qualities are missing; no much larger clone stands one base away. The run used an Illumina HiSeq 1500. The public reads were reprocessed in TCRdb via fastp at Q25 and MiXCR, keeping in-frame beta chains. Each entry merges the rows of one CDR3 protein and shows their most common DNA and genes. The sample profile shows 57,000 or so distinct CDR3 sequences; about 33% of them were found once. The leading ten clones occupy nearly 70% of the sample. CDR1 and CDR2 are drawn from the germline V gene: KGHDR, SFDVKD. Reading from cysteine to phenylalanine, the CDR3 counts 16 amino acids. Here the CDR3 DNA is all that survives: 48 bases in frame from base 1. Ends trimmed: V by 3 bases, J by 4 bases; bases unmatched to a gene: 4. This entry is derived from a study of T cell repertoires in cytomegalovirus infection (dated by TCRdb to between 2017 and 2020). Concerning the study at large: The HLA type of each donor mattered for the analysis, because public TCR beta signatures pointed to carriage of CMV infection along with the matching HLA type. Overall study outcomes, separate from this receptor: Carriers of CMV infection plus the relevant HLA type were discriminated by the cumulative frequency of public TCR beta family members in the study cohort and in an independent approximately 360-donor cohort. The ex vivo response was dominated by HLA-C-restricted CMV-specific TCR beta clonotypes, which also provided the single most frequent clonotype in two of eight donors.

The sequence links TRBV24-1 to TRBJ2-1; TRBD1 matches 11 bases in the middle. Sequences were obtained from PBMCs, sequenced either directly or after in vitro stimulation (not recorded which). The TCR sequence derives from a human donor in good health (CMV status not recorded). Some clones in this sample may be carry-over from other donors' samples. The CDR3 corresponds to CATSDTGTGGYNEQFF. The DNA is TGTGCCACCAGTGATACCGGGACAGGGGGATACAATGAGCAGTTCTTC.